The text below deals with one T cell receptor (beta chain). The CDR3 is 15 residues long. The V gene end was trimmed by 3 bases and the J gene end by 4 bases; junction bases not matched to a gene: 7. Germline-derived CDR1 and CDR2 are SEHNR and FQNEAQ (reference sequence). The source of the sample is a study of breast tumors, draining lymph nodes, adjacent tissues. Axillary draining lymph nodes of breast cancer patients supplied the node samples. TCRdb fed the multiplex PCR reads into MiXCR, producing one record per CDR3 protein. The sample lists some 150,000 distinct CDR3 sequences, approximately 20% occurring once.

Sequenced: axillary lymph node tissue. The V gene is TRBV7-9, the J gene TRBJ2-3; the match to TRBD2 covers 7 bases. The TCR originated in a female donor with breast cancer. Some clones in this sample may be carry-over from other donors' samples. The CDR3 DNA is TGTGCCAGCAGCTTCGCTAGCGGCCAGGCAGATACGCAGTATTTT. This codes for CASSFASGQADTQYF.